Listed below are T cell receptor beta chains from one sample, sequenced in a study of T cell responses to AZD1222 COVID-19 vaccine. The method was immunoSEQ multiplex PCR; TCRdb's version includes in-frame clones alone and lacks a portion of them. The sample contains about 78,000 clones, around 90% of which appear only once. Material: peripheral blood, obtained on day 0 of AZD1222 vaccination. Receptors were obtained from an adult in good health. Both conserved end residues are part of each CDR3.

j_call | v_call | cdr3_aa
TRBJ2-6 | TRBV5-1 | CASSLSGDHSGANVLTF
TRBJ1-2 | TRBV6-4 | CASSEGGGYTF
TRBJ2-7 | TRBV9 | CASSPRQGDLYEQYF
TRBJ2-1 | TRBV7-2 | CASPSPLAGISEQFF
TRBJ1-4 | TRBV5-1 | CASSQLGYGGEKLFF
TRBJ2-7 | TRBV5-5 | CASSSPAYEQYF
TRBJ1-1 | TRBV3-1/TRBV3-2 | CASSQGVSNTEAFF
TRBJ1-2 | TRBV5-1 | CASSLQTSDYGYTF
TRBJ1-1 | TRBV6-2/TRBV6-3 | CASSYSLNTEAFF
TRBJ2-2 | TRBV7-3 | CASSNRRAGELFF
TRBJ2-3 | TRBV10-1 | CASSSRGPAGTQYF
TRBJ2-2 | TRBV4-3 | CASSQDFTGNTGELFF
TRBJ1-5 | TRBV7-2 | CASSVGVSNQPQHF
TRBJ2-5 | TRBV7-6 | CASSLSPGLSEWETQYF
TRBJ1-2 | TRBV4-3 | CASSQRGIDGYTF
TRBJ1-5 | TRBV20-1 | CSASSSPNQPQHF
TRBJ2-2 | TRBV7-8 | CASSLRSSDNTGELFF
TRBJ2-1 | TRBV11-2 | CASSLRGGSSYNEQFF
TRBJ2-7 | TRBV6-1 | CASSEFGGGDEQYF
TRBJ2-1 | TRBV19 | CASTSSGSPGDEQFF
TRBJ1-1 | TRBV10-3 | CAIRADRTMNTEAFF
TRBJ2-2 | TRBV11-3 | CASSWPGQMTGELFF
TRBJ2-6 | TRBV7-3 | CASSPAPTGSGANVLTF
TRBJ2-1 | TRBV4-3 | CASSQDSGWIYNEQFF
TRBJ1-5 | TRBV11-3 | CASSIDLNQPQHF
TRBJ2-1 | TRBV15 | CATSRGLGEVNEQFF
TRBJ2-1 | TRBV7-2 | CASSASGASYNEQFF
TRBJ1-1 | TRBV5-1 | CASSLGARPMNTEAFF
TRBJ2-3 | TRBV10-1 | CASSERSTDTQYF
TRBJ1-6 | TRBV4-1 | CASSQEGAGGSPLHF
TRBJ1-5 | TRBV12-3/TRBV12-4 | CASSLGPSPQHF
TRBJ2-2 | TRBV5-4 | CASSLNTGELFF
TRBJ2-5 | TRBV5-1 | CASSTGSEETQYF
TRBJ2-7 | TRBV2 | CASRIRDTTYEQYF
TRBJ2-7 | TRBV6-5 | CASSFRTGGREQYF
TRBJ1-5 | TRBV19 | CASSITGNQPQHF
TRBJ2-3 | TRBV2 | CASSDEGWADTQYF
TRBJ1-2 | TRBV7-2 | CASSLGRGYGYTF
TRBJ2-7 | TRBV6-5 | CASSYRSSGTHEQYF
TRBJ1-2 | TRBV3-1/TRBV3-2 | CASSQEGVGYTF
TRBJ1-3 | TRBV7-3 | CASSLTGGFAGNTIYF
TRBJ2-1 | TRBV7-9 | CASSPAGSYNEQFF
TRBJ2-2 | TRBV4-1 | CASSHAYDRDAGTGELFF
TRBJ2-7 | TRBV27 | CASSLPSSGKYEQYF
TRBJ1-1 | TRBV9 | CASSATGTTEAFF
TRBJ2-1 | TRBV28 | CASRPGLAGNEQFF
TRBJ2-1 | TRBV3-1/TRBV3-2 | CASSQDSGVEQFF
TRBJ2-5 | TRBV5-6 | CASSLDEEETQYF
TRBJ2-7 | TRBV21-1 | CASFQTEYEQYF